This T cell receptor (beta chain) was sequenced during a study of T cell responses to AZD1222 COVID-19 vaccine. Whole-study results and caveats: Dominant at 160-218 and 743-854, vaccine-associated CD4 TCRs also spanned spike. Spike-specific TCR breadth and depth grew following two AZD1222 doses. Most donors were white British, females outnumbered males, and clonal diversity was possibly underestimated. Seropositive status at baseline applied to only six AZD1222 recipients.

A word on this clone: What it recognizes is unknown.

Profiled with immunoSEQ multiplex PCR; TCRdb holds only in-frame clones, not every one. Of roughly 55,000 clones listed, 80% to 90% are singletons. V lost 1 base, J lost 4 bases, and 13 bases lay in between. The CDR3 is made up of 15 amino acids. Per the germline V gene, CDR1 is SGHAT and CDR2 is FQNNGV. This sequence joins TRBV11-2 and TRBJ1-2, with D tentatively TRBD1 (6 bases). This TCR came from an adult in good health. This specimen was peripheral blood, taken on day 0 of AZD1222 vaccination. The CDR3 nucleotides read TGTGCCAGCAGCTTAGCTTCGGGGGCAAGCTATGGCTACACCTTC. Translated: CASSLASGASYGYTF.